This T cell receptor beta chain is drawn from a study of CD8+ T cells in alopecia areata. Study-wide context: Twice a day, 5 to 10 mg of oral tofacitinib was administered to treated patients. Patients remained on tofacitinib for 6 to 18 months and then went 6 months without it.

Comments on this clone: Its antigen is undetermined.

cDNA reverse transcribed from extracted RNA served as the sequencing template. Here immunoSEQ multiplex PCR was the method, and the copy in TCRdb shows in-frame clones only, minus some. Of 270,000 or so clones listed, roughly 64% are singletons. Germline V CDR1 and CDR2: SEHNR, FQNEAQ (reference sequence). CDR3 length: 13 residues. Trimming took 5 bases from V and 7 from J, leaving 9 bases between them. Study-level findings and limits: Uncertainty about whether baseline CD8+ expansion is linked to response remains, with one nonresponder. While tofacitinib was given, many expanded lesional clones persisted in scalp and blood.

Treatment in this sample: oral pan-JAK inhibitor, 5-10 mg twice daily. The chain carries TRBV7-9 and TRBJ1-6; D not certain. The specimen was CD4+ T cells sorted from blood, collected at week 24, from a patient treated with tofacitinib. This clonotype was sampled from a human donor with alopecia areata. CDR3 region: CASSRVENSPLHF. The CDR3 nucleotides read TGTGCCAGCAGCCGGGTCGAGAATTCACCCCTCCACTTT.